The rows below give T cell receptor beta chains drawn from one sample of a study of blood T cell repertoires in COVID-19. The method was immunoSEQ multiplex PCR; TCRdb's version includes in-frame clones alone and lacks a portion of them. The sample lists 250,000 to 300,000 clones, 75% to 90% seen once, with about 9.3% in the top ten. The material sequenced was PBMCs or T cells enriched from blood (not recorded which). These receptors originate from a man between 35 and 55 years old who had recovered from COVID-19. The conserved cysteine and the conserved F or W are not part of the CDR3 here. Each record gives: V gene, J gene, D gene, CDR3 protein. D genes are given only for firm matches.

TRBV5-4	TRBJ1-3	.	ASSMGRAGAGNTIY
TRBV6-5	TRBJ1-6	TRBD1	ASSYAGQVFSPLH
TRBV19	TRBJ2-4	TRBD2	ASTSQLAGGHVQY
TRBV5-1	TRBJ2-2	.	ASSLDGTSTGELF
TRBV28	TRBJ2-4	TRBD2	ASSSGTSGNTAKNIQY
TRBV30	TRBJ1-4	TRBD1	AWSRAGGRTNEKLF
TRBV2	TRBJ2-7	TRBD1	ASRQGSSYEQY
TRBV5-1	TRBJ1-1	.	ASSLPSGRTEAF
TRBV11-2	TRBJ1-2	.	ASSLDQWYGTGKRVYGYT
TRBV9	TRBJ1-2	.	ASSVAAESNYGYT
TRBV7-6	TRBJ2-7	TRBD2	ASSQREGSQSSEQY
TRBV5-1	TRBJ2-3	TRBD2	ASSLEGLAGRTDTQY
TRBV19	TRBJ2-2	TRBD2	ASRRFRTSGGALVGELF
TRBV19	TRBJ1-6	TRBD1	ASGPGQATYNSPLH
TRBV24-1	TRBJ2-5	TRBD2	ATSPTGTTDQETQY
TRBV12-3/TRBV12-4	TRBJ2-2	TRBD1	ASRATGAGELF
TRBV18	TRBJ1-3	.	ASSQDISGNTIY
TRBV11-2	TRBJ1-6	.	ASSFTSGAPRSPLH
TRBV6-2/TRBV6-3	TRBJ2-7	.	ASSYPEFYEQY
TRBV2	TRBJ1-5	.	ASSSEQGYQPQH
TRBV28	TRBJ2-1	.	ASNWSGHNNEQF